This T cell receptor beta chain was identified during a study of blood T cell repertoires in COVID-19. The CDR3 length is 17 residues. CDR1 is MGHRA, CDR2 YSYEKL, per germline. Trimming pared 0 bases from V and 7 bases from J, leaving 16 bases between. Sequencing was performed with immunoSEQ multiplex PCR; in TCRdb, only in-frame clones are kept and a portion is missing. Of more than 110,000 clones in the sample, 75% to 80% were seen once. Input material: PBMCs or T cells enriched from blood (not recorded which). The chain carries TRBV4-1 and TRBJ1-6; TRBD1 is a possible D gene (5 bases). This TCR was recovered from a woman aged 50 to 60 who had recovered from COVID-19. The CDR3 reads CASSQDQIRTFNSPLHF. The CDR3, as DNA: TGCGCCAGCAGCCAAGATCAGATTCGGACATTCAATTCACCCCTCCACTTT.